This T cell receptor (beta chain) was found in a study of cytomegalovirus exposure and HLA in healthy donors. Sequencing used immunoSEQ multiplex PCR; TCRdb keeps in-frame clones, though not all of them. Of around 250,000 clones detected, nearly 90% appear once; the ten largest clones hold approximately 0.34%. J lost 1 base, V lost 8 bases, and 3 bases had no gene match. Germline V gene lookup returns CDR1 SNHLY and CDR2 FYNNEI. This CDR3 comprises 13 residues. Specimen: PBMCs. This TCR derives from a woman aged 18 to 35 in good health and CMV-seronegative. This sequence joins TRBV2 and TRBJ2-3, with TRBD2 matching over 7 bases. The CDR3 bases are TGTGCCAGCTACCGGGGGGGCACAGATACGCAGTATTTT. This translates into CASYRGGTDTQYF.